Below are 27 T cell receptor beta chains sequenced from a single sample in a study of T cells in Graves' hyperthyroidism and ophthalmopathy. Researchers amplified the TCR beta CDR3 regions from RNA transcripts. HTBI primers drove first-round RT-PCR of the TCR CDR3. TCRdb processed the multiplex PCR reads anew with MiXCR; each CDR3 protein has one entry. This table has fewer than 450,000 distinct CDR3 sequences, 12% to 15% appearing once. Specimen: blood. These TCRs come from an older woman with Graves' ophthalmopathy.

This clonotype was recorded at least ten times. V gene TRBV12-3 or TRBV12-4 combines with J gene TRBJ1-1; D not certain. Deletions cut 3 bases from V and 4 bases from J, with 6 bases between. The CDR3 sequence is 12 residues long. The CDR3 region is CASSFGSTEAFF. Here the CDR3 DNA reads TGTGCCAGCAGTTTTGGAAGCACTGAAGCTTTCTTT.

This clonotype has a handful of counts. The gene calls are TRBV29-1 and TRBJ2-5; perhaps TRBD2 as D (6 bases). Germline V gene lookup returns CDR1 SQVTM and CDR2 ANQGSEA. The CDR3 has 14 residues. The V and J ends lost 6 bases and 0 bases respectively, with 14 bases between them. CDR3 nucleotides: TGCAGCGTGGTACGACTAGAGTACCAAGAGACCCAGTACTTC. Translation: CSVVRLEYQETQYF.

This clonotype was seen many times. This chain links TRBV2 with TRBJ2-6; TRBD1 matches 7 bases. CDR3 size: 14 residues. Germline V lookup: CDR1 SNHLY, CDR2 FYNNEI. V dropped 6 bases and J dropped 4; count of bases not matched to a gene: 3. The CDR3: CASRQGTGANVLTF. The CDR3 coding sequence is TGTGCCAGCAGACAGGGGACAGGGGCCAACGTCCTGACTTTC.

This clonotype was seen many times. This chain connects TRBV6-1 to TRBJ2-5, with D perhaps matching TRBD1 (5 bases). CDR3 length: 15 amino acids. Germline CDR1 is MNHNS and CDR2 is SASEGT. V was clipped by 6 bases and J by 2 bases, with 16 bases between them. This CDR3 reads CASSNRVGHQETQYF. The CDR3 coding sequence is TGTGCCAGCAGCAACCGAGTTGGACATCAAGAGACCCAGTACTTC.

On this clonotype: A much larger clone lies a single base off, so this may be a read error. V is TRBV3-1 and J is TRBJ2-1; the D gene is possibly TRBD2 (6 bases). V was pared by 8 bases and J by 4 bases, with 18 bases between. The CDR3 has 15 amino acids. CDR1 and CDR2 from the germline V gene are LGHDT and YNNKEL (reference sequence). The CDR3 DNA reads TGTGCCAGCTCCCCCGAGGCGGGAAGGTACAATGAGCAGTTCTTC. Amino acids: CASSPEAGRYNEQFF.

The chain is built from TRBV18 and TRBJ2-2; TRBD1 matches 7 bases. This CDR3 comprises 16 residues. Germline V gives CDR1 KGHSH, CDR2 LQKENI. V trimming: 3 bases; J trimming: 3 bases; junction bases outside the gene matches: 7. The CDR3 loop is CASSPRQGGDTGELFF. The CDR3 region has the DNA TGTGCCAGCTCACCTCGACAGGGTGGGGACACCGGGGAGCTGTTTTTT.

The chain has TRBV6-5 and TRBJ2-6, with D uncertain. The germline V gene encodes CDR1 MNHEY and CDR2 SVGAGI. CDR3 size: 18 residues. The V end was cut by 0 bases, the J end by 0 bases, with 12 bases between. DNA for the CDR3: TGTGCCAGCAGTTACTCACGCAGCCTCAACTCTGGGGCCAACGTCCTGACTTTC. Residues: CASSYSRSLNSGANVLTF.

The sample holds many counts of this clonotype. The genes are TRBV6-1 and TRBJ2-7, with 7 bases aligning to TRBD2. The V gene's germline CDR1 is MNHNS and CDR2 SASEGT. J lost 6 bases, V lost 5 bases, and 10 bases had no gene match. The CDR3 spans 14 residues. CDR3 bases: TGTGCCAGCAGTTCTCCCGGGGGGACGGGCGAGCAGTACTTC. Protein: CASSSPGGTGEQYF.

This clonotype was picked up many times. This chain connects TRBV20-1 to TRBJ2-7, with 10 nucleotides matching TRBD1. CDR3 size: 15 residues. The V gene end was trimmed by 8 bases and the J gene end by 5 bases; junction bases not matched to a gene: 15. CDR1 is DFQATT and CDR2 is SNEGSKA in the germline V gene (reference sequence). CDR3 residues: CSTDFRDRGPHEQYF. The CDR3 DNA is TGCAGTACCGATTTCCGGGACAGGGGTCCCCACGAGCAGTACTTC.

CDR3 bases: TGTGCCAGCAGTGAGGCAGAGCAAGAGACCCAGTACTTC. Amino acid sequence: CASSEAEQETQYF. The V and J genes are TRBV2 and TRBJ2-5; D unclear. Per the germline V gene, CDR1 is SNHLY and CDR2 is FYNNEI. The CDR3 extends over 13 amino acids. V was pared by 3 bases and J by 2 bases, with 7 bases between.

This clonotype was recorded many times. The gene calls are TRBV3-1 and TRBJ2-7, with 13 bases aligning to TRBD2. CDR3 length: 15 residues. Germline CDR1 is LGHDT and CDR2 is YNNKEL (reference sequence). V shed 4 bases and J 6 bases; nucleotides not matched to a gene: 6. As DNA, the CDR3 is TGTGCCAGCAGCCCCAGGACTAGCGGGAGTGGCGAGCAGTACTTC. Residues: CASSPRTSGSGEQYF.

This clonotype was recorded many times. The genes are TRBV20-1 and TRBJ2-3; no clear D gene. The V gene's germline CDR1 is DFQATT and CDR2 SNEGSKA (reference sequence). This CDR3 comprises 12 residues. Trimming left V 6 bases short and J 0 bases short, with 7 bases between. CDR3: CSARWSTDTQYF. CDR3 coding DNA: TGCAGTGCCCGCTGGAGCACAGATACGCAGTATTTT.

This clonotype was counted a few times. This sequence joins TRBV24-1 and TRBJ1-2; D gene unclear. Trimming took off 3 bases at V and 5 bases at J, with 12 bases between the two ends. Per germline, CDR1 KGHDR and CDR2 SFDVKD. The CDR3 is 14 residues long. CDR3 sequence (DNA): TGTGCCACCAGTGATCCGGGATCGGCGTATGGCTACACCTTC. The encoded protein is CATSDPGSAYGYTF.

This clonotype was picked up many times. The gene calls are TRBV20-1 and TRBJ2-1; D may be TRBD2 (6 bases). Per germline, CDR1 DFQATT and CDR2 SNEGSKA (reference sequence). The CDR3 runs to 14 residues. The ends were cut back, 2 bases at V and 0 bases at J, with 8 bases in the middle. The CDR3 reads CSARIAVSYNEQFF. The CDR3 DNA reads TGCAGTGCTAGAATAGCGGTCTCCTACAATGAGCAGTTCTTC.

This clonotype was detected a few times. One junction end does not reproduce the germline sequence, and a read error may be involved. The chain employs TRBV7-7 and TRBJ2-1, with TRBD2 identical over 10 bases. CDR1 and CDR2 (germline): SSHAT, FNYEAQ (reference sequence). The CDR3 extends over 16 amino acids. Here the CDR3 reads CASSPDGLAAYNEQFF. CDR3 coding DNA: TGTGCTAGCAGCCCCGACGGACTAGCGGCTTACAATGAGCAGTTCTTC.

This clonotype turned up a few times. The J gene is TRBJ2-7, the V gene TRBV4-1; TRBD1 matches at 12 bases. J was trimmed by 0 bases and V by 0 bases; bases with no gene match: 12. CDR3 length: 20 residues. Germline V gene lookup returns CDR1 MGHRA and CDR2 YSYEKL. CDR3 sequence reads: CASSQDPGTGGSYGSYEQYF. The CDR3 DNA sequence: TGCGCCAGCAGCCAAGATCCGGGGACAGGGGGCTCCTACGGCTCCTACGAGCAGTACTTC.

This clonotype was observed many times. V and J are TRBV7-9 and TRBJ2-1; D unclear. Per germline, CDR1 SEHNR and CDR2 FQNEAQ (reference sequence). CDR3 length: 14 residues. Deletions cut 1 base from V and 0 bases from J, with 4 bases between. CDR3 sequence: CASSLGGSYNEQFF. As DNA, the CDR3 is TGTGCCAGCAGCTTAGGAGGCTCCTACAATGAGCAGTTCTTC.

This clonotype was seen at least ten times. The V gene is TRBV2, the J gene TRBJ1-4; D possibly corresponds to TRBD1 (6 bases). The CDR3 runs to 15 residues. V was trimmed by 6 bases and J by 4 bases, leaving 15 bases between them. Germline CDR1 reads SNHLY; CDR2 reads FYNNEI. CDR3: CASRPGQRFNEKLFF. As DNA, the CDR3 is TGTGCCAGCAGGCCCGGACAGAGGTTTAATGAAAAACTGTTTTTT.

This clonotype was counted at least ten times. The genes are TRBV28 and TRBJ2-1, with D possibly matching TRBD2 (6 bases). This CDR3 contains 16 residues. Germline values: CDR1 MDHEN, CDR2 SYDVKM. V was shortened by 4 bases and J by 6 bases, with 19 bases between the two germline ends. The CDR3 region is CASSSPPPVGLNEQFF. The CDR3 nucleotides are TGTGCCAGCAGTTCCCCCCCCCCGGTGGGACTCAATGAGCAGTTCTTC.

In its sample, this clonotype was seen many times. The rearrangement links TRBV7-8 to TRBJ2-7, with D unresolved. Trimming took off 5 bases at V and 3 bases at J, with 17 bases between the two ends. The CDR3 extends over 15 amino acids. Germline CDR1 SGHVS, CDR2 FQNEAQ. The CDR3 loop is CASSPNGGRDYEQYF. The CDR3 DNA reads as TGTGCCAGCAGCCCCAACGGCGGAAGGGACTACGAGCAGTACTTC.

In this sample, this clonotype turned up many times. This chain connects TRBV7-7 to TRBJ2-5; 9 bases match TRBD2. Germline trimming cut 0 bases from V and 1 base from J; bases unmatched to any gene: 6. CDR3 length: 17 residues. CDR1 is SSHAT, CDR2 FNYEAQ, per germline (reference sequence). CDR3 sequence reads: CASSLAPGLAIQETQYF. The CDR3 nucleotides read TGTGCCAGCAGCTTAGCCCCGGGACTAGCTATCCAAGAGACCCAGTACTTC.

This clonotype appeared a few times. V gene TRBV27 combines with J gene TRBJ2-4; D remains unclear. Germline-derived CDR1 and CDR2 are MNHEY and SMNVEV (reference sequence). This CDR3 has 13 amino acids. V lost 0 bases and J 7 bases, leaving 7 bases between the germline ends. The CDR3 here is CASSLSTENIQYF. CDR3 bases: TGTGCCAGCAGTTTATCCACAGAGAACATTCAGTACTTC.

The CDR3 sequence is CASSMVGTNRREQFF. Written as DNA, the CDR3 is TGTGCCAGTAGTATGGTAGGGACCAACCGCCGTGAGCAGTTCTTC. This rearrangement joins TRBV19 to TRBJ2-1; the D gene could be TRBD1 or TRBD2 (5 bases each). Trimming cost V 3 bases and J 9 bases, with 18 bases left between them. The V gene's germline CDR1 is LNHDA and CDR2 SQIVND (reference sequence). CDR3 length equals 15 residues.

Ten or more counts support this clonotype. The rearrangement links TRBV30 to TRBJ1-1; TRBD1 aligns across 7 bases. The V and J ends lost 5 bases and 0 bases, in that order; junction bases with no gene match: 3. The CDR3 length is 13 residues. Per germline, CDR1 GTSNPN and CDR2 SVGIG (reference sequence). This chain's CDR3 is CAWGQEMNTEAFF. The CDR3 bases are TGTGCCTGGGGACAGGAGATGAACACTGAAGCTTTCTTT.

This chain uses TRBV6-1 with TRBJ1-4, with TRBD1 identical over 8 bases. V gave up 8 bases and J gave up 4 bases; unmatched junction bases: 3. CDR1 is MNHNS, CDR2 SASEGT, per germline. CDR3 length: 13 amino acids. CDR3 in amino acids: CASRQGINEKLFF. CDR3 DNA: TGTGCCAGCCGACAGGGGATTAATGAAAAACTGTTTTTT.

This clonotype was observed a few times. The CDR3 is CASSLWPGQGAEAKNIQYF. The CDR3 nucleotides read TGTGCCAGCAGTTTATGGCCGGGACAGGGGGCCGAGGCCAAAAACATTCAGTACTTC. J is TRBJ2-4 and V is TRBV28; the match to TRBD1 covers 12 bases. The CDR3 contains 19 residues. The germline CDR1 and CDR2 sequences are MDHEN and SYDVKM. After removal of 0 bases from V and 1 base from J, the junction contained 7 bases not matched to a gene.

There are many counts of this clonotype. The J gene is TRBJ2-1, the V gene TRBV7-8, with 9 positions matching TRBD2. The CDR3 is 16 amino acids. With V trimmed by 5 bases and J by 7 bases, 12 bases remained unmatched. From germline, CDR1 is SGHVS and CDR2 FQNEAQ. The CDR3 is CASSLWIAGERNEQFF. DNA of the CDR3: TGTGCCAGCAGCCTCTGGATAGCGGGAGAGAGGAATGAGCAGTTCTTC.